This T cell receptor beta chain came from a study of CD8 T cells in ankylosing spondylitis. Study results and caveats: In ankylosing spondylitis blood, a motif of roughly 8 highly homologous TCR beta variants appeared characteristic. Certain motif variants had earlier been reported in reactive arthritis synovial fluid and blood.

CDR3 length equals 14 residues. Per the germline V gene, CDR1 is SGHVS and CDR2 is FQNEAQ. Trimming removed 2 bases at V and 3 bases at J, with 11 bases between. In TCRdb, the 5' RACE reads were re-called with MiXCR into one record per CDR3 protein. The top ten hold under 20% of the sample, which has under 950,000 distinct CDR3 sequences, around 19% seen once. This clonotype was observed a few times. Its antigen is still unknown. J is TRBJ2-7 and V is TRBV7-8; the D is unclear. The sequencing input was blood, either unsorted or a sorted T cell fraction (not recorded which). The sequence was collected from a male donor with ankylosing spondylitis. The CDR3 DNA sequence: TGTGCCAGCAGCTTATTAGGGATCGACTACGAGCAGTACTTC. This codes for CASSLLGIDYEQYF.